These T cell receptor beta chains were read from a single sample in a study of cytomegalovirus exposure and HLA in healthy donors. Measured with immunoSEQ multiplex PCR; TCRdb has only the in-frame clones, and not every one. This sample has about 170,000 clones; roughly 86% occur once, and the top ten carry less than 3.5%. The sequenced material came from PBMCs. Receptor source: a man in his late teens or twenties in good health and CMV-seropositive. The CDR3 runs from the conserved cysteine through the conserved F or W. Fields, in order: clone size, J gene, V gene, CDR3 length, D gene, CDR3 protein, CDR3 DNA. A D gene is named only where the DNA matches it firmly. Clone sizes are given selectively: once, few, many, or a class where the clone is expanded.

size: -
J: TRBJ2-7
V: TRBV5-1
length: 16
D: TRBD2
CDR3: CASSPGTSGVPYEQYF
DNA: TGCGCCAGCAGCCCCGGGACTAGCGGGGTCCCCTACGAGCAGTACTTC

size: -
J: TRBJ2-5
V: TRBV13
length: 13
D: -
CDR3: CASSLRGRETQYF
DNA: TGTGCCAGCAGCTTAAGGGGTCGGGAGACCCAGTACTTC

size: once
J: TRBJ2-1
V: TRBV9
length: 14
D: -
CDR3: CASKGTGVGNEQFF
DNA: TGTGCCAGCAAAGGTACGGGGGTTGGGAATGAGCAGTTCTTC

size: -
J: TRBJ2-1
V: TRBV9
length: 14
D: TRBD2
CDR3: CASSVGTSGNEQFF
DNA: TGTGCCAGCAGCGTAGGTACTAGCGGGAATGAGCAGTTCTTC

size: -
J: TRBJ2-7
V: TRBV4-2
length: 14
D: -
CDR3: CASSQETARPEQYF
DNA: TGTGCCAGCAGCCAAGAAACAGCCCGCCCCGAGCAGTACTTC

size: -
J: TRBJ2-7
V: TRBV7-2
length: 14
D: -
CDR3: CASSLTTPNYEQYF
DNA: TGTGCCAGCAGCTTAACGACACCTAACTACGAGCAGTACTTC

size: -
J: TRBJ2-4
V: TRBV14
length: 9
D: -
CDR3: CASIRRQYF
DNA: TGTGCCAGCATCCGGCGGCAGTACTTC

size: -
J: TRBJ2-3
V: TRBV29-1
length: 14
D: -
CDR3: CSVEGGRVTDTQYF
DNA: TGCAGCGTTGAAGGAGGGCGTGTCACAGATACGCAGTATTTT

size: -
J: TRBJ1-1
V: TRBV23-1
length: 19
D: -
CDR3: CASSQSNRGRVRVNTEAFF
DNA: TGCGCCAGCAGTCAATCAAACCGAGGCAGGGTCCGAGTGAACACTGAAGCTTTCTTT

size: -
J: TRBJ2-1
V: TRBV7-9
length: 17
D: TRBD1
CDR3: CASSTPGQGGTYNEQFF
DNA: TGTGCCAGCAGCACGCCGGGACAGGGCGGAACCTACAATGAGCAGTTCTTC

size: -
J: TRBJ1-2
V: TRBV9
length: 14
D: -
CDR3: CASSVDVGPYGYTF
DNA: TGTGCCAGCAGCGTAGATGTGGGCCCCTATGGCTACACCTTC

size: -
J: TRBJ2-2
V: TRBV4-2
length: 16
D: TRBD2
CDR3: CASSPVGGRSTGELFF
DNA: TGTGCCAGCAGCCCAGTGGGGGGGAGGAGCACCGGGGAGCTGTTTTTT

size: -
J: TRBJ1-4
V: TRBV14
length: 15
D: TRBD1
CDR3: CASSQWTGGNEKLFF
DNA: TGTGCCAGCAGCCAGTGGACAGGGGGTAATGAAAAACTGTTTTTT

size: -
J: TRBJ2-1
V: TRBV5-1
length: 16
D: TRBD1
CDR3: CASSLGGTGGYNEQFF
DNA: TGCGCCAGCAGCTTGGGAGGGACAGGGGGCTACAATGAGCAGTTCTTC

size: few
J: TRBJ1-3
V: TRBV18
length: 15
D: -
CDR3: CASSRRGISGNTIYF
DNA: TGTGCCAGCTCACGACGAGGGATCTCTGGAAACACCATATATTTT

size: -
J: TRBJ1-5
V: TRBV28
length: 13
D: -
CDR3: CASSFPGNQPQHF
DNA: TGTGCCAGCAGTTTTCCCGGGAATCAGCCCCAGCATTTT

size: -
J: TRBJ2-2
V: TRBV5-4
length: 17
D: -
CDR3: CASSLAGQGRNTGELFF
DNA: TGTGCCAGCAGCTTGGCAGGGCAGGGAAGGAACACCGGGGAGCTGTTTTTT

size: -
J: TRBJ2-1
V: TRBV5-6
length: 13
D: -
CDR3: CASSLPVYNEQFF
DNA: TGTGCCAGCAGCTTGCCCGTATACAATGAGCAGTTCTTC

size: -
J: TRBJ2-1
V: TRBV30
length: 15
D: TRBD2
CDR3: CAWSVRLAGGNEQFF
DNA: TGTGCCTGGAGTGTACGCTTAGCGGGGGGCAATGAGCAGTTCTTC

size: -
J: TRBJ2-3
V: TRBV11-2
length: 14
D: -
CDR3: CASSLVRVTDTQYF
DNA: TGTGCCAGCAGCTTAGTCAGGGTCACAGATACGCAGTATTTT

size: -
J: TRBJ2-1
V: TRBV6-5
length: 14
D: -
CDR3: CASRIKEGSNEQFF
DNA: TGTGCCAGCAGAATAAAGGAGGGATCCAATGAGCAGTTCTTC

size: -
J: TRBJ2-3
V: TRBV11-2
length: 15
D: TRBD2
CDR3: CASSLGTSGGITQYF
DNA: TGTGCCAGCAGCTTGGGAACTAGCGGGGGCATTACGCAGTATTTT

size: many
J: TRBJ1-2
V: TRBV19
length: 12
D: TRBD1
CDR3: CASKTGTNGYTF
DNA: TGTGCCAGTAAGACAGGGACAAATGGCTACACCTTC

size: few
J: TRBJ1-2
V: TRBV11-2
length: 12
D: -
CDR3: CASSPGMGGYTF
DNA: TGTGCCAGCAGCCCAGGGATGGGTGGCTACACCTTC

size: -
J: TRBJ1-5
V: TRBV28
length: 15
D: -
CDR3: CASSGGSGGNQPQHF
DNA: TGTGCCAGCAGTGGCGGGAGTGGCGGCAATCAGCCCCAGCATTTT

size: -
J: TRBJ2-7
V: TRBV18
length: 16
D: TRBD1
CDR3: CASSPTGGTGTYEQYF
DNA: TGTGCCAGCTCCCCGACCGGTGGGACAGGGACCTACGAGCAGTACTTC

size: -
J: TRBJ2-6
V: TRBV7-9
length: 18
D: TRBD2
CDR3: CASSAEREVTSGANVLTF
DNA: TGTGCCAGCAGCGCAGAGCGGGAGGTCACCTCTGGGGCCAACGTCCTGACTTTC

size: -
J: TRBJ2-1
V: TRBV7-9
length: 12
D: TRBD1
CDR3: CASGSGGSEQFF
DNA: TGTGCCAGCGGATCAGGGGGCAGTGAGCAGTTCTTC

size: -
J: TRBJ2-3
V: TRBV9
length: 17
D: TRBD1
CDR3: CASSRPTTGAPTDTQYF
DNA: TGTGCCAGCAGCCGGCCCACGACAGGGGCCCCCACAGATACGCAGTATTTT

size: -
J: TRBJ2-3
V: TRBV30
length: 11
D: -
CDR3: CAWSVRGTQYF
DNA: TGTGCCTGGAGTGTACGAGGTACGCAGTATTTT

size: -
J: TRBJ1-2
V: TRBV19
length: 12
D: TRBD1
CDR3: CASRGDSYGYTF
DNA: TGTGCCAGTAGGGGGGACAGCTATGGCTACACCTTC

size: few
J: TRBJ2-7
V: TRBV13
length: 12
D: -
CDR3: CASSPRGYEQYF
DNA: TGTGCCAGCAGCCCACGGGGCTACGAGCAGTACTTC

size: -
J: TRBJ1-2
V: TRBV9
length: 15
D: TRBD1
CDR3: CASSAEGQALNGYTF
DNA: TGTGCCAGCAGCGCAGAAGGACAGGCTTTGAACGGCTACACCTTC

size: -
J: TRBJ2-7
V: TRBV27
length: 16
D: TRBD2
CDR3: CASSSSSAGEAYEQYF
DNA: TGTGCCAGCAGCTCCTCTTCGGCGGGAGAGGCCTACGAGCAGTACTTC

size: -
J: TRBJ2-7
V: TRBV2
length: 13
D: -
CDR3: CASVETAPYEQYF
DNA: TGTGCCAGCGTGGAGACAGCACCTTACGAGCAGTACTTC

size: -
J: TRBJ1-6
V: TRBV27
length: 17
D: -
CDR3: CASSPPSVSSYNSPLHF
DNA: TGTGCCAGCAGTCCCCCGTCGGTTAGCTCCTATAATTCACCCCTCCACTTT

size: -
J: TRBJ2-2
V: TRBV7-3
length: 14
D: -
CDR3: CASSLLPRTGELFF
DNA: TGTGCCAGCAGCTTATTGCCGCGCACCGGGGAGCTGTTTTTT

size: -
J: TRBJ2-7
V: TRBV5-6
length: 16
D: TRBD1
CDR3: CASSPRTGGPFYEQYF
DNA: TGTGCCAGCAGCCCAAGGACAGGGGGCCCCTTCTACGAGCAGTACTTC

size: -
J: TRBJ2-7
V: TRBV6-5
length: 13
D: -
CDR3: CASTPLSGGEQYF
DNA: TGTGCCAGCACCCCGTTATCAGGAGGCGAGCAGTACTTC

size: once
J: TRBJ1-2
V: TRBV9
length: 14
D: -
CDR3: CATTRDTRNYGYTF
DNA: TGTGCCACAACGAGGGACACCAGAAACTATGGCTACACCTTC

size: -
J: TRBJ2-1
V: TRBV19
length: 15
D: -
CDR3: CASSIVGSSGGEQFF
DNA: TGTGCCAGTAGTATAGTCGGTAGTAGCGGCGGTGAGCAGTTCTTC

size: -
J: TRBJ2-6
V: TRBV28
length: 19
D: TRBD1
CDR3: CASSHAPGQGLSGANVLTF
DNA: TGTGCCAGCAGTCACGCTCCGGGACAGGGTCTCTCTGGGGCCAACGTCCTGACTTTC

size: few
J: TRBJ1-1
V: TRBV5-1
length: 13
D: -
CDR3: CASSLAQGDEAFF
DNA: TGCGCCAGCAGCTTGGCACAGGGAGATGAAGCTTTCTTT

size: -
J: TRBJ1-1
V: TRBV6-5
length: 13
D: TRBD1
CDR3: CASNRDSYTEAFF
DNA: TGTGCCAGCAATCGGGACAGCTACACTGAAGCTTTCTTT

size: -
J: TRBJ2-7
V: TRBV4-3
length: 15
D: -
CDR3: CASSQGQGLSYEQYF
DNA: TGCGCCAGCAGCCAAGGACAGGGACTCTCCTACGAGCAGTACTTC

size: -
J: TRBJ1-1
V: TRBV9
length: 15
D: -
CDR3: CASSGYAGEGTEAFF
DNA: TGTGCCAGCAGCGGTTACGCAGGGGAGGGTACTGAAGCTTTCTTT